The sequence of this TCR beta chain was determined in a study of cytomegalovirus exposure and HLA in healthy donors. Study results and caveats: In a later analysis, roughly 17,000 TCR beta sequences were associated with HLA alleles at 0.05 false discovery rate. A later analysis found most CMV-associated TCR beta chains apparently HLA-restricted. The authors later found HLA-associated TCR beta chains more clonally expanded than equally common others.

PCR used 60 Vbeta primers and 13 Jbeta primers. Using immunoSEQ multiplex PCR, the repertoire was profiled, and TCRdb retains in-frame clones only, with some absent. The sample lists more than 95,000 clones, about three quarters seen once, with about 3.5% in the top ten. The sample holds one count of this clone. Its antigen remains unknown. Between the trimmed V and J ends, which lost 1 base and 5 bases, there was a span of 15 bases. This CDR3 comprises 16 residues. CDR1 and CDR2 (germline): WSHSY, SAAADI. The chain couples TRBV10-2 to TRBJ1-3, with D perhaps TRBD1 (6 bases). The receptor comes from a man aged 25-40 years in good health and CMV-seronegative. The sample was PBMCs. The CDR3 loop reads CASSEWGAGERNTIYF. DNA for the CDR3: TGCGCCAGCAGTGAGTGGGGCGCAGGGGAAAGAAACACCATATATTTT.